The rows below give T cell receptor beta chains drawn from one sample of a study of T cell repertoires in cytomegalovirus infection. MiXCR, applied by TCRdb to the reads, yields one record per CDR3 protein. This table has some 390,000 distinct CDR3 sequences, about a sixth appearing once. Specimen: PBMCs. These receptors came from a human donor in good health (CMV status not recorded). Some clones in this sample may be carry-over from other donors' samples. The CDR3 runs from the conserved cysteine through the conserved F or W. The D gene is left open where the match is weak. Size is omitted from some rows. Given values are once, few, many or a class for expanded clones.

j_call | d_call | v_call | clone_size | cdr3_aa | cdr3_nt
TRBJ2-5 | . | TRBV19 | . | CASSGGAPGTQYF | TGTGCCAGTAGTGGCGGAGCGCCAGGGACCCAGTACTTC
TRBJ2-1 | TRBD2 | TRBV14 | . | CASSQPLAAYNEQFF | TGTGCCAGCAGCCAACCGCTAGCGGCATACAATGAGCAGTTCTTC
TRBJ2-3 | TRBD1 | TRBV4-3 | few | CASSLAYRGSTDTQYF | TGCGCCAGCAGCCTTGCGTACAGGGGGAGCACAGATACGCAGTATTTT
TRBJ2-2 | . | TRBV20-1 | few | CSASRAGPTGELFF | TGCAGTGCTAGCCGGGCGGGCCCGACCGGGGAGCTGTTTTTT
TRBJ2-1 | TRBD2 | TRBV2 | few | CASSDAAGVSDEQFF | TGTGCCAGCAGTGATGCAGCGGGAGTGTCGGATGAGCAGTTCTTC
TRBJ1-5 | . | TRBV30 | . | CAWSARGRQYNQPQHF | TGTGCCTGGAGTGCCCGTGGCCGACAGTACAATCAGCCCCAGCATTTT
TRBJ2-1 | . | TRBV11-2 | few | CASSSDRGGINEQFF | TGTGCCAGCAGCTCAGACAGGGGAGGGATCAATGAGCAGTTCTTC
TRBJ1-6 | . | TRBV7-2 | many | CASSLSARDSPLHF | TGTGCCAGCAGCTTATCGGCCAGGGATTCACCCCTCCACTTT
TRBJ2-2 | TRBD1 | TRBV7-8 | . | CASSLTGGMNTGELFF | TGTGCCAGCAGCCTCACAGGGGGCATGAACACCGGGGAGCTGTTTTTT
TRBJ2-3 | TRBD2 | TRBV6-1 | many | CASSLGLAGAYTQYF | TGTGCCAGCAGTTTGGGACTAGCGGGGGCCTATACGCAGTATTTT
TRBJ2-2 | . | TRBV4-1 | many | CASSQGLARRVTGELFF | TGCGCCAGCAGCCAAGGATTGGCCAGACGGGTCACCGGGGAGCTGTTTTTT
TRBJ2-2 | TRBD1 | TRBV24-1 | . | CATSDLAQGDTGELFF | TGTGCCACCAGTGATTTAGCGCAGGGGGACACCGGGGAGCTGTTTTTT
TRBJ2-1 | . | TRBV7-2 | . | CASSHGGGGRGMAYNEQFF | TGTGCCAGCAGCCACGGAGGGGGGGGCCGCGGGATGGCTTACAATGAGCAGTTCTTC
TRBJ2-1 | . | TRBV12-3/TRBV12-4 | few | CASSPRGAYNEQFF | TGTGCCAGCAGCCCCAGGGGAGCCTACAATGAGCAGTTCTTC
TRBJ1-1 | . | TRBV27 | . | CASSLSRGNEAFF | TGTGCCAGCAGTTTATCCAGGGGTAATGAAGCTTTCTTT
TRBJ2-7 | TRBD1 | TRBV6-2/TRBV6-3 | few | CASSYGDRPLRYF | TGTGCCAGCAGTTACGGGGACAGACCTCTGAGGTACTTC
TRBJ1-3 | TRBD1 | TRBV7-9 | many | CASSSGGVATIYF | TGTGCCAGCAGCTCAGGGGGGGTAGCCACCATATATTTT
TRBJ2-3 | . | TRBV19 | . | CASSGAGFTDTQYF | TGTGCCAGTTCAGGGGCGGGGTTCACAGATACGCAGTATTTT
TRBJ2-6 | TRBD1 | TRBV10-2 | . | CASSDGSGGSGANVLTF | TGCGCCAGCAGTGATGGGTCAGGGGGCTCTGGGGCCAACGTCCTGACTTTC
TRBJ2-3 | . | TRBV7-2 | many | CASSPRAGITDTQYF | TGTGCCAGCAGCCCAAGGGCGGGAATCACAGATACGCAGTATTTT
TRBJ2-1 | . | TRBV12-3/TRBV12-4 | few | CASTTGHGDNEQFF | TGTGCCAGCACCACCGGGCATGGGGACAATGAGCAGTTCTTC
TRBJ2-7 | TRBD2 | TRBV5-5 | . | CASSIAGEYEQYF | TGTGCCAGCAGCATAGCGGGAGAATACGAGCAGTACTTC
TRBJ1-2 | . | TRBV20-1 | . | CSAGEGTRTGYTF | TGCAGTGCTGGGGAGGGGACAAGGACTGGCTACACCTTC
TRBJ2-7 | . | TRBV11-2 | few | CASSSGLPPAYEQYF | TGTGCCAGCAGCTCCGGACTACCGCCCGCCTACGAGCAGTACTTC
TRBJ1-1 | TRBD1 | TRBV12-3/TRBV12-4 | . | CATSGGWEGTEAFF | TGTGCCACATCAGGGGGCTGGGAGGGCACTGAAGCTTTCTTT
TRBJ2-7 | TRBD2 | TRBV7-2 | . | CASSSLAAPSYEQYF | TGTGCCAGCAGCTCTCTAGCGGCCCCCTCCTACGAGCAGTACTTC
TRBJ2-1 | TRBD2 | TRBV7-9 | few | CASSPGTSGSPWHNEQFF | TGTGCCAGCAGCCCGGGGACTAGCGGGAGCCCTTGGCACAATGAGCAGTTCTTC